This T cell receptor (beta chain) was identified during a study of cytomegalovirus exposure and HLA in healthy donors. Study-wide findings and caveats: Confirmation was obtained in vitro that a few CMV-associated chains are specific for CMV antigens. Listed as cytomegalovirus-associated were 164 TCR beta chains.

Only in-frame clones appear in the TCRdb table, and some are missing; sequencing was by immunoSEQ multiplex PCR. The sample lists under 250,000 clones; 75% to 95% were seen once. A roughly 120-subject validation cohort, separate from the roughly 700-subject first cohort, supplied the donors. Notes on this clone: Its antigen is as yet unknown.

From germline, CDR1 is SGHTA and CDR2 FQGNSA. The CDR3 totals 14 residues. Trimming took 3 bases from V and 1 from J, leaving 9 bases between them. Sequenced: PBMCs. The rearrangement uses TRBV7-2 and TRBJ2-5; D gene ambiguous. The receptor's source is a young woman in good health and CMV-seronegative. The CDR3 reads CASSLGRVQETQYF. Here the CDR3 DNA reads TGTGCCAGCAGCTTGGGCCGAGTCCAAGAGACCCAGTACTTC.